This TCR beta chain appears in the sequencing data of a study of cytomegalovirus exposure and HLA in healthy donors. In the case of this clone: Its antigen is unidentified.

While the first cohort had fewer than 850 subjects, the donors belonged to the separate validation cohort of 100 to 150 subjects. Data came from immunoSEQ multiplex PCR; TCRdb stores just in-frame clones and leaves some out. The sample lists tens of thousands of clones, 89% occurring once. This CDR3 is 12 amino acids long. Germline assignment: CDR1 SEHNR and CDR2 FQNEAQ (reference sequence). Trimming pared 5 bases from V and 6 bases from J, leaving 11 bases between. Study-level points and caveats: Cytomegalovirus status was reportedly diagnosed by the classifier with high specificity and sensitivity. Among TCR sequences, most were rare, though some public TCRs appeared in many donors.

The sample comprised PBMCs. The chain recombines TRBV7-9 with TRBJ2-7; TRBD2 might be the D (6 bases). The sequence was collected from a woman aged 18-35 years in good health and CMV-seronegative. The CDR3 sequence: CASSRGEAEQYF. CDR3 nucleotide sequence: TGTGCCAGCAGCCGTGGGGAGGCCGAGCAGTACTTC.